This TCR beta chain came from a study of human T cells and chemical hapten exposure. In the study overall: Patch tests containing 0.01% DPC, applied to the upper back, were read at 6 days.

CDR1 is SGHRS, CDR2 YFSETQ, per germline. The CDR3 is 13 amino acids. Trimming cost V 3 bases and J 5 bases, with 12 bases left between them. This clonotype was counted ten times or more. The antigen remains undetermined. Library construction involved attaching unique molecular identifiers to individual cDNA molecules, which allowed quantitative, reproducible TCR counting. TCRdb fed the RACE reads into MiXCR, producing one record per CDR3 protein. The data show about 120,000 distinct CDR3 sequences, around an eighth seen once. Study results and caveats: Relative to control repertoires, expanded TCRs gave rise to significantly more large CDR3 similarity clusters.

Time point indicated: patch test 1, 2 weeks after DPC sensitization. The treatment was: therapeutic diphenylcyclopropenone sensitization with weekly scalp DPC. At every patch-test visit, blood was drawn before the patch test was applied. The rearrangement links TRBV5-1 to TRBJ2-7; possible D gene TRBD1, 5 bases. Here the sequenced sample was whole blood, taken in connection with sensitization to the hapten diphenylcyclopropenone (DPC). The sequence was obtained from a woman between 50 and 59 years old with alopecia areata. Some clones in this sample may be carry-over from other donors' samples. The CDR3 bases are TGCGCCAGCAGCTCCGACAGATCTGACGAGCAGTACTTC. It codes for CASSSDRSDEQYF.